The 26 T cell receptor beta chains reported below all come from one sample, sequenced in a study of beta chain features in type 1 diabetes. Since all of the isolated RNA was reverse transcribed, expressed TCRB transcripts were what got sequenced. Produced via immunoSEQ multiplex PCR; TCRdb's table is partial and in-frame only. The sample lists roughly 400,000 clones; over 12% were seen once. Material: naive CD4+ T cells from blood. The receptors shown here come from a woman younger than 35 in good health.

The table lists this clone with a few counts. CDR3 sequence: CSVPGGGRAIADTQYF. CDR3 DNA: TGCAGCGTTCCCGGCGGCGGGAGGGCCATAGCAGATACGCAGTATTTT. The chain joins TRBV29-1 to TRBJ2-3; 9 bases agree with TRBD2. There are 16 residues in the CDR3. Germline CDR1 reads SQVTM; CDR2 reads ANQGSEA. V shed 5 bases, J shed 4 bases, and the junction held 13 bases outside the gene matches.

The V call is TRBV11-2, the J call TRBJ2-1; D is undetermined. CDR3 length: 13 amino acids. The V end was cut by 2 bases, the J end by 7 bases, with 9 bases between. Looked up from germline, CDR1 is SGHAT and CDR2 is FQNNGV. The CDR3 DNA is TGTGCCAGCAGCTTATTACAAGATAATGAGCAGTTCTTC. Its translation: CASSLLQDNEQFF.

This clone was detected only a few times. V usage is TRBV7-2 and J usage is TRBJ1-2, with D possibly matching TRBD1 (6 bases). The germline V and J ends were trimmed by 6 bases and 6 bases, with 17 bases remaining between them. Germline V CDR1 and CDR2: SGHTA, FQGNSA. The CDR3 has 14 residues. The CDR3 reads CASRSTGNLDGYTF. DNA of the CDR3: TGTGCCAGCAGGTCCACAGGGAATCTTGATGGCTACACCTTC.

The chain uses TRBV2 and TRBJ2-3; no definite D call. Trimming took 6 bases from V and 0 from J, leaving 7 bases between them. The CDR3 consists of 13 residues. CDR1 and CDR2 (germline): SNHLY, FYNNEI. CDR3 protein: CASRAPSTDTQYF. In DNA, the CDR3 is TGTGCCAGCAGAGCACCAAGCACAGATACGCAGTATTTT.

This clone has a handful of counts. The chain's CDR3 is CAWTALGTSGSYEQYF. In DNA, the CDR3 is TGTGCCTGGACTGCACTGGGGACTAGCGGTTCCTACGAGCAGTACTTC. This chain links TRBV30 with TRBJ2-7; TRBD2 matches 11 bases. From germline, CDR1 is GTSNPN and CDR2 SVGIG (reference sequence). The CDR3 consists of 16 residues. The V and J ends lost 4 bases and 1 base, in that order; junction bases with no gene match: 9. Combining the CDR3 with reference TRBV30 and TRBJ2-7 gives the whole variable domain SQTIHQWPATLVQPVGSPLSLECTVEGTSNPNLYWYRQAAGRGLQLLFYSVGIGQISSEVPQNLSASRPQDRQFILSSKKLLLSDSGFYLCAWTALGTSGSYEQYFGPGTRLTVT.

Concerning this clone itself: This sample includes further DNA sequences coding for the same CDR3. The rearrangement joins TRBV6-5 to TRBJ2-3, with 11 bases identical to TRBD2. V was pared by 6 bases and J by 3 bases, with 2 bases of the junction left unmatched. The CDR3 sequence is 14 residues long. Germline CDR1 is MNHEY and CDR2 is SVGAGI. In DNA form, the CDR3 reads TGTGCCAGCAGCCGACTAGCGGGAACAGATACGCAGTATTTT. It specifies CASSRLAGTDTQYF.

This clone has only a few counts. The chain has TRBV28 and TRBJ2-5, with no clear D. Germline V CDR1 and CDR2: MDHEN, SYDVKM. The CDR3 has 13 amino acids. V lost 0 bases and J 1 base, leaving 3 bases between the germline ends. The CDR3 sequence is CASSLWAQETQYF. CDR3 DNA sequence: TGTGCCAGCAGTTTATGGGCCCAAGAGACCCAGTACTTC.

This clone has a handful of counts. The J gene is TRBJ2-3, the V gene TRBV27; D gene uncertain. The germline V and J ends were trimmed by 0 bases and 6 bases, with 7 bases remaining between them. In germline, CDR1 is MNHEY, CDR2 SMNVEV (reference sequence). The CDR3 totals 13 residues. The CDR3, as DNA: TGTGCCAGCAGTTTATCGAGGCGGGATACGCAGTATTTT. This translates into CASSLSRRDTQYF.

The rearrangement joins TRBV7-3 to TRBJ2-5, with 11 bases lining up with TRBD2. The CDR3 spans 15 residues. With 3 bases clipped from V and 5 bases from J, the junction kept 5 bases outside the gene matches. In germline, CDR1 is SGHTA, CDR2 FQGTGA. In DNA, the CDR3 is TGTGCCAGCAGCTTCACTAGCGGGAGAGGGGAGACCCAGTACTTC. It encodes CASSFTSGRGETQYF.

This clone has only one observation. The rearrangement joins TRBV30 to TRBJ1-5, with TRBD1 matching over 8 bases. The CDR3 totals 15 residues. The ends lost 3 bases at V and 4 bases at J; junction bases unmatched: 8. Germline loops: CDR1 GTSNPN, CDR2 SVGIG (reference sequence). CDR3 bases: TGTGCCTGGAGACCGACAGGGGAAAAAAATCAGCCCCAGCATTTT. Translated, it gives CAWRPTGEKNQPQHF.

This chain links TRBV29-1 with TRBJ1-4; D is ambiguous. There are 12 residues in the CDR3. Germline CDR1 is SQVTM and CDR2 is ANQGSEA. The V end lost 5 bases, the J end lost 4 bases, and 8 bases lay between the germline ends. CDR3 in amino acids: CSVSKLNEKLFF. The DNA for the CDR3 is TGCAGCGTTAGTAAGCTTAATGAAAAACTGTTTTTT. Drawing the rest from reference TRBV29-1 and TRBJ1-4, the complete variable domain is SAVISQKPSRDICQRGTSLTIQCQVDSQVTMMFWYRQQPGQSLTLIATANQGSEATYESGFVIDKFPISRPNLTFSTLTVSNMSPEDSSIYLCSVSKLNEKLFFGSGTQLSVL.

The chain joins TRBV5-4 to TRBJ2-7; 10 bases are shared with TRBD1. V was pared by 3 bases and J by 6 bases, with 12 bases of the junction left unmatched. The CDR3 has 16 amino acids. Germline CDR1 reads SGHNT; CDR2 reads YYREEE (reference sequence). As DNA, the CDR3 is TGTGCCAGCAGCTGGGCCACCGGGACAGGGGAATCCGAGCAGTACTTC. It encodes CASSWATGTGESEQYF.

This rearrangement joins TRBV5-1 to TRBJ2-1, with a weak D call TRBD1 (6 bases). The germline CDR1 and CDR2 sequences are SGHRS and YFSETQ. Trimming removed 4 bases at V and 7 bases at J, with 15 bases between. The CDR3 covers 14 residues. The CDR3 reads CASSPRDNKNEQFF. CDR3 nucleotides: TGCGCCAGCAGCCCCCGGGACAACAAAAATGAGCAGTTCTTC. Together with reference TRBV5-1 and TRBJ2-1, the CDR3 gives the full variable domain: KAGVTQTPRYLIKTRGQQVTLSCSPISGHRSVSWYQQTPGQGLQFLFEYFSETQRNKGNFPGRFSGRQFSNSRSEMNVSTLELGDSALYLCASSPRDNKNEQFFGPGTRLTVL.

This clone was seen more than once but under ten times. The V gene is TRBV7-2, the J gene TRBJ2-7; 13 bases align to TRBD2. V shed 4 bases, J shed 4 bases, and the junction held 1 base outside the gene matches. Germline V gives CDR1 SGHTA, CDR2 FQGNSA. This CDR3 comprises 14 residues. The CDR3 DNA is TGTGCCAGCAGCTGGACTAGCGGGAGTTACGAGCAGTACTTC. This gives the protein CASSWTSGSYEQYF.

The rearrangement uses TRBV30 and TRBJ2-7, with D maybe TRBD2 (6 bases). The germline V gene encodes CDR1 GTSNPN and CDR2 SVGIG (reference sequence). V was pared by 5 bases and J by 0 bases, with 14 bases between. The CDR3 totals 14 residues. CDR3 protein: CAWSETSTSYEQYF. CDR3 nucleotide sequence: TGTGCCTGGTCGGAGACTAGTACCTCCTACGAGCAGTACTTC.

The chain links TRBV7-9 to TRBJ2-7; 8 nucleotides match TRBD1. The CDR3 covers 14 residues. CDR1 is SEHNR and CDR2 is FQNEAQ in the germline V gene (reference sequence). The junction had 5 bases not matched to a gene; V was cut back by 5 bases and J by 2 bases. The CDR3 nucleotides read TGTGCCAGCAGCGCGCCGACAGGGGCCTACGAGCAGTACTTC. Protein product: CASSAPTGAYEQYF.

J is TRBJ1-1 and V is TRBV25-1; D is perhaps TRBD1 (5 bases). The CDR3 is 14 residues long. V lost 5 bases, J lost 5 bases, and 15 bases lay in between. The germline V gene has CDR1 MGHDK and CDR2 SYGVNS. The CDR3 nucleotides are TGTGCCAGCAGTCCCTCGGGGGGTAGAACTGAAGCTTTCTTT. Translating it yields CASSPSGGRTEAFF.

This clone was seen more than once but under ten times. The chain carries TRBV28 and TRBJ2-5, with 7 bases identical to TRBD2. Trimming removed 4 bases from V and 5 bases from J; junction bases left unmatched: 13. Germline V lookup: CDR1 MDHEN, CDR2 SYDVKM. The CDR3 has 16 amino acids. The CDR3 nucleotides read TGTGCCAGCAGTTCTCTAGGGTCAGGGCGGGGGGAGACCCAGTACTTC. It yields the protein CASSSLGSGRGETQYF.

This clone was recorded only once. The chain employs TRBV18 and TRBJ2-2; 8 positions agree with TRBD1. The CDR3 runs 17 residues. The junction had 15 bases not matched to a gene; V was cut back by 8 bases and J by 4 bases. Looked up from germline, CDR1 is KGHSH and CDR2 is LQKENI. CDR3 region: CASQSLRQGRITGELFF. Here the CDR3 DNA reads TGTGCCAGCCAATCCTTACGACAGGGGAGGATCACCGGGGAGCTGTTTTTT. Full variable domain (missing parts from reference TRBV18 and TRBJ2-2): NAGVMQNPRHLVRRRGQEARLRCSPMKGHSHVYWYRQLPEEGLKFMVYLQKENIIDESGMPKERFSAEFPKEGPSILRIQQVVRGDSAAYFCASQSLRQGRITGELFFGEGSRLTVL.

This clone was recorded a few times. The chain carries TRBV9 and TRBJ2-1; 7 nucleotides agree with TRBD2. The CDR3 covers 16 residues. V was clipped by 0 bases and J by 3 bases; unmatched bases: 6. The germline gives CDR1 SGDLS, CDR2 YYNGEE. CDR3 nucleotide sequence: TGTGCCAGCAGCGTAGGGCTAGCGGACTTCTACAATGAGCAGTTCTTC. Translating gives CASSVGLADFYNEQFF.

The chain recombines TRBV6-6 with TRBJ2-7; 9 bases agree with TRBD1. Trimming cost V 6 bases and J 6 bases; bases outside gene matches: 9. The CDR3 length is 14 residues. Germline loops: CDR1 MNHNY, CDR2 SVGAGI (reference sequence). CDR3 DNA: TGTGCCAGCAGCCGAGGGACAGGGCCCTCCGAGCAGTACTTC. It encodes CASSRGTGPSEQYF.

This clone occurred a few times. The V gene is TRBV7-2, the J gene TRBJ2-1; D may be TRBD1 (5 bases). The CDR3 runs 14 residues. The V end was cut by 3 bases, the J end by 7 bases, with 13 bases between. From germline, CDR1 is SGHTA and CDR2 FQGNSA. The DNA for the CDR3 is TGTGCCAGCAGCTTCCACGACAGAGAAAATGAGCAGTTCTTC. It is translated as CASSFHDRENEQFF.

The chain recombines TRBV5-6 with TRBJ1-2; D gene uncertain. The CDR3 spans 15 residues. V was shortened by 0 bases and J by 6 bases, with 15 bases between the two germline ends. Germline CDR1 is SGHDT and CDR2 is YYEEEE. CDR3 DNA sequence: TGTGCCAGCAGCTTGGTAGGGAGTTCCTCAGATGGCTACACCTTC. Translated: CASSLVGSSSDGYTF.

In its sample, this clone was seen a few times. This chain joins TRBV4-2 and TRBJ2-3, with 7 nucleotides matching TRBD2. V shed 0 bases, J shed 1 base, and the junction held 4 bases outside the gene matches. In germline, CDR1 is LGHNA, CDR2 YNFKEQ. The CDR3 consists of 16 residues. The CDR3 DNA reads TGTGCCAGCAGCCAAGATTGGACTAGGGGCACAGATACGCAGTATTTT. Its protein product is CASSQDWTRGTDTQYF.

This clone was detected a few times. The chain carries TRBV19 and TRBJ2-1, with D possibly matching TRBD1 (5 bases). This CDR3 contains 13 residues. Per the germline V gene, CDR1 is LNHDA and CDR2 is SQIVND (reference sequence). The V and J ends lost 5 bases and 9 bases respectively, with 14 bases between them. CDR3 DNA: TGTGCCAGTAGTTGGGGCATAGCAAGTGAGCAGTTCTTC. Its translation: CASSWGIASEQFF.

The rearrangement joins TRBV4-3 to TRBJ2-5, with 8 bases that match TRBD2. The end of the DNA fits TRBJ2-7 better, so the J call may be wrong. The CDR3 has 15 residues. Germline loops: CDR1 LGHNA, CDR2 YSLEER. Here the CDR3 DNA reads TGCGCCAGCAGTCAGGGAGCGGGAGTGTACGTCGAGCAGTACTTC. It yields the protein CASSQGAGVYVEQYF.